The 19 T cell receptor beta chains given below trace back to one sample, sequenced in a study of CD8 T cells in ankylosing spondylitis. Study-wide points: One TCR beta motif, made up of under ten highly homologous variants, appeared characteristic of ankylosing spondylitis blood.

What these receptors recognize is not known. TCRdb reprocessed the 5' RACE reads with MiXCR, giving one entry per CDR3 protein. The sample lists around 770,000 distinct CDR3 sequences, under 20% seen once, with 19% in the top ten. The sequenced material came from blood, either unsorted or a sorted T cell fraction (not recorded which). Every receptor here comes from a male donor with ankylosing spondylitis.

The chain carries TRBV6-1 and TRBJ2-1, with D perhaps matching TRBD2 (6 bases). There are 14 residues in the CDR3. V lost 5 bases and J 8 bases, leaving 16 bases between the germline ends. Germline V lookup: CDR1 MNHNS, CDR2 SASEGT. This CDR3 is CASSPGGAHYEQFF. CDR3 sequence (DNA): TGTGCCAGCAGTCCTGGAGGGGCGCACTATGAGCAGTTCTTC.

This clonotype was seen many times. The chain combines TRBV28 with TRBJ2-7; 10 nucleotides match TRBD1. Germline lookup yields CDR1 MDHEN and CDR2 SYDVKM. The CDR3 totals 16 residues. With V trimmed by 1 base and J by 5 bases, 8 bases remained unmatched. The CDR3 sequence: CASSLLGQGVLDEQYF. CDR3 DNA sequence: TGTGCCAGCAGTTTATTAGGACAGGGGGTTTTGGACGAGCAGTACTTC.

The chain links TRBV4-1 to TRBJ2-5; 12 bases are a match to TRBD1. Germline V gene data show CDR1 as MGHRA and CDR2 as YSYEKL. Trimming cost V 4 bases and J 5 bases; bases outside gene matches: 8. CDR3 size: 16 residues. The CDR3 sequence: CASSRYRDRGRETQYF. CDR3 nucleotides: TGCGCCAGCAGCCGTTACCGGGACAGGGGGCGGGAGACCCAGTACTTC.

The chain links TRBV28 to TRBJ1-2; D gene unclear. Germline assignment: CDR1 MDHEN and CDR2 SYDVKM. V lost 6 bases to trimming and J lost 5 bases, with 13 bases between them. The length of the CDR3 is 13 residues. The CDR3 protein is CASSFSSPYGYTF. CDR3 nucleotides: TGTGCCAGCAGCTTCTCCTCTCCTTATGGCTACACCTTC.

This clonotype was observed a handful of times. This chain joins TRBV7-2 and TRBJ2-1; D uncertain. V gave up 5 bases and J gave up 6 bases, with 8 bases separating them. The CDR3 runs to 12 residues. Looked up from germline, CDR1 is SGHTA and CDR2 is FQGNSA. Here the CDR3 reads CASSISGNEQFF. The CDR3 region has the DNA TGTGCCAGCAGCATCTCGGGCAATGAGCAGTTCTTC.

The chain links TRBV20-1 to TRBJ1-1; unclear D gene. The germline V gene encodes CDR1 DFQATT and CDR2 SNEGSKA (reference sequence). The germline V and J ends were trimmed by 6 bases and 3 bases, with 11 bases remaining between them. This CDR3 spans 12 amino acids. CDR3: CSALGFYTEAFF. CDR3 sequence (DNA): TGCAGTGCCCTGGGGTTTTACACTGAAGCTTTCTTT.

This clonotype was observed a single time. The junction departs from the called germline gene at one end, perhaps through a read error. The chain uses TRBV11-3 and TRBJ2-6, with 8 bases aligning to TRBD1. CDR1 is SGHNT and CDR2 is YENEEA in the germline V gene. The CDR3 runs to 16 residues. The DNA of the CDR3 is TGTGTCAGCAGACCGCAGGGGGCTGGTGGGGCCAACGTCCTGACTTTC. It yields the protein CVSRPQGAGGANVLTF.

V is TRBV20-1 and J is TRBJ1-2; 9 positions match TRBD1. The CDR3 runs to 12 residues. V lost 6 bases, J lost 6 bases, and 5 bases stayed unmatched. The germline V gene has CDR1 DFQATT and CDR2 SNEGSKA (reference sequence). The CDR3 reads CSANTGGHGYTF. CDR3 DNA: TGCAGTGCCAACACAGGGGGCCATGGCTACACCTTC.

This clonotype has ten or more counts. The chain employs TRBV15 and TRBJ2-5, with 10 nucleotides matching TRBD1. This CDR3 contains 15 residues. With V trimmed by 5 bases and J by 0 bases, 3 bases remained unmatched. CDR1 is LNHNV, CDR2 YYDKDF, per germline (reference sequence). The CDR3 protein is CATSFGQGDQETQYF. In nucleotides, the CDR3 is TGTGCCACCAGCTTCGGACAGGGGGACCAAGAGACCCAGTACTTC.

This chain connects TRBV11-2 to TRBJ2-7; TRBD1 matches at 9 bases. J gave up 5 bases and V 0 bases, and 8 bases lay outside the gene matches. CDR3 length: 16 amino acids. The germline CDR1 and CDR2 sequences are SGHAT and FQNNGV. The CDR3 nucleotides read TGTGCCAGCAGCTTAGATCCCGGGACAGGGTACCACGAGCAGTACTTC. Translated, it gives CASSLDPGTGYHEQYF.

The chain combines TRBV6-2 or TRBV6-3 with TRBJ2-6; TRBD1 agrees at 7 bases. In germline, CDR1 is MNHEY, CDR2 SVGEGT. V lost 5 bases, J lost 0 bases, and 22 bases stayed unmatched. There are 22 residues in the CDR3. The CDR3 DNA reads TGTGCCAGCAGTCCGCGACAAACAACAGGGGTAGGACAACTCTCTGGGGCCAACGTCCTGACTTTC. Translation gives CASSPRQTTGVGQLSGANVLTF.

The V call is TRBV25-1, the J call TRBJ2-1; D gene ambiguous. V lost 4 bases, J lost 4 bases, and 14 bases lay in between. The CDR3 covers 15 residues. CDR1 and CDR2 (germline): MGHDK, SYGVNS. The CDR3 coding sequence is TGTGCCAGCAGTGCGCCTGCGGTCCCGTACAATGAGCAGTTCTTC. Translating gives CASSAPAVPYNEQFF.

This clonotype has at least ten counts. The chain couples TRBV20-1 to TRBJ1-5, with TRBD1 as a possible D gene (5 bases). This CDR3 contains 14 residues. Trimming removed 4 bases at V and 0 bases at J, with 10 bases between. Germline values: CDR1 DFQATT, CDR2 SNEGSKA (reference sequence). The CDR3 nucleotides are TGCAGTGCTACCGACGGGGGTAGCAATCAGCCCCAGCATTTT. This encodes CSATDGGSNQPQHF.

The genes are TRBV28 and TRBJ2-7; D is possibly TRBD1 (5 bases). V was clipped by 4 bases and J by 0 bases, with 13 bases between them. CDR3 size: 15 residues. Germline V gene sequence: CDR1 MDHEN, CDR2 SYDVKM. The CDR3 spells CASSSGWGGSYEQYF. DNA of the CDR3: TGTGCCAGCAGTTCTGGGTGGGGCGGCTCCTACGAGCAGTACTTC. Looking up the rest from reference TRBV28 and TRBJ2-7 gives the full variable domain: DVKVTQSSRYLVKRTGEKVFLECVQDMDHENMFWYRQDPGLGLRLIYFSYDVKMKEKGDIPEGYSVSREKKERFSLILESASTNQTSMYLCASSSGWGGSYEQYFGPGTRLTVT.

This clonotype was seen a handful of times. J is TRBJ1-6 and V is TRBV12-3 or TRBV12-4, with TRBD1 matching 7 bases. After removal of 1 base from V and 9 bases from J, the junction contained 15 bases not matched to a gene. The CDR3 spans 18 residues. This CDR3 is CASSLGAGGAGGSSPLHF. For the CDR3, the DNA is TGTGCCAGCAGTTTAGGCGCCGGGGGTGCAGGGGGGTCTTCACCCCTCCACTTT.

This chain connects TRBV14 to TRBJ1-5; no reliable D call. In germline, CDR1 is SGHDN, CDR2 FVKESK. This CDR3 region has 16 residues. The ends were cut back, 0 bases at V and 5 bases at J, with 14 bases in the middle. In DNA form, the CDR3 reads TGTGCCAGCAGCCAAGATTGCGGAGACAATGATCAGCCCCAGCATTTT. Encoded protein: CASSQDCGDNDQPQHF.

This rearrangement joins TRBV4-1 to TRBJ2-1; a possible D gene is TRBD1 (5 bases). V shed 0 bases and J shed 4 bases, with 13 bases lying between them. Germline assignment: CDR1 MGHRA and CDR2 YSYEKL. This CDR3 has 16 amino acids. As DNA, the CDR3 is TGCGCCAGCAGCCAAGATTGGCAGGGATGGTACAATGAGCAGTTCTTC. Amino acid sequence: CASSQDWQGWYNEQFF.

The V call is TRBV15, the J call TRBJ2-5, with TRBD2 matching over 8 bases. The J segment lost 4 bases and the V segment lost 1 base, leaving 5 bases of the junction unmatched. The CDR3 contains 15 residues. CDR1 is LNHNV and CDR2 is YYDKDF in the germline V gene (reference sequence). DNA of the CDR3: TGTGCCACCAGCAGAGCCAGCGGGAGTGGAGAGACCCAGTACTTC. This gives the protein CATSRASGSGETQYF.

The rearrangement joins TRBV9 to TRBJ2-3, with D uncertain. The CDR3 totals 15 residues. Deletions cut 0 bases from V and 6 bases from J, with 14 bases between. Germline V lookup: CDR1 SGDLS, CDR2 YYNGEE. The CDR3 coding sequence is TGTGCCAGCAGCGTAGGGGTCCCCGGGTCCGATACGCAGTATTTT. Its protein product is CASSVGVPGSDTQYF.